One and the same sample provided the 27 T cell receptor beta chains below, sequenced in a study of CD4 T cell repertoires in COVID-19. Sequencing was performed with immunoSEQ multiplex PCR; in TCRdb, only in-frame clones are kept and a portion is missing. This repertoire shows some 80,000 clones, about four fifths found once; its top ten account for around 0.58%. The sequences come from CD4+ T cells from peripheral blood, collected after recovery from COVID-19. All receptors come from a human donor who had COVID-19.

The gene calls are TRBV24-1 and TRBJ2-1, with 8 nucleotides matching TRBD2. Germline trimming cut 9 bases from V and 5 bases from J; bases unmatched to any gene: 11. The CDR3 sequence is 15 residues long. From germline, CDR1 is KGHDR and CDR2 SFDVKD. The CDR3 is CATGGGRGRDNEQFF. The CDR3 DNA reads as TGTGCCACCGGCGGGGGGAGGGGGAGGGACAATGAGCAGTTCTTC.

The V call is TRBV5-4, the J call TRBJ1-2; 11 nucleotides match TRBD1. This CDR3 is 15 amino acids long. In germline, CDR1 is SGHNT, CDR2 YYREEE (reference sequence). V gave up 0 bases and J gave up 4 bases; unmatched junction bases: 2. CDR3 protein: CASSLVGQGGYGYTF. In nucleotides, the CDR3 is TGTGCCAGCAGCTTGGTGGGACAGGGGGGCTATGGCTACACCTTC.

The V gene is TRBV10-2, the J gene TRBJ1-1; no reliable D call. The CDR3 spans 12 residues. Trimming removed 7 bases from V and 1 base from J, with 7 bases in between. Germline V gives CDR1 WSHSY, CDR2 SAAADI. The CDR3 spells CASTYGNTEAFF. Here the CDR3 DNA reads TGCGCCAGCACGTATGGGAACACTGAAGCTTTCTTT.

The rearrangement joins TRBV19 to TRBJ1-1; TRBD1 agrees at 11 bases. J gave up 6 bases and V 7 bases, and 7 bases lay outside the gene matches. The length of the CDR3 is 14 residues. Germline values: CDR1 LNHDA, CDR2 SQIVND (reference sequence). CDR3 sequence: CASMTPGQGAEAFF. The CDR3, as DNA: TGTGCCAGTATGACCCCGGGACAGGGGGCTGAAGCTTTCTTT.

This chain links TRBV5-4 with TRBJ2-7; TRBD2 is a possible D gene (6 bases). V was shortened by 3 bases and J by 10 bases, with 17 bases between the two germline ends. This CDR3 has 13 amino acids. CDR1 is SGHNT and CDR2 is YYREEE in the germline V gene (reference sequence). CDR3 region: CASSYGLSGAQYF. The CDR3 DNA follows: TGTGCCAGCAGCTATGGACTAAGTGGGGCCCAGTACTTC.

V and J are TRBV6-4 and TRBJ2-3; TRBD1 might be the D (6 bases). Germline CDR1 is MRHNA and CDR2 is SNTAGT. This CDR3 has 13 residues. Trimming removed 9 bases from V and 3 bases from J, with 13 bases in between. The CDR3 sequence is CARQGNGTDTQYF. The CDR3 DNA reads TGTGCCAGACAGGGTAATGGAACAGATACGCAGTATTTT.

This clone has a handful of counts. This sequence joins TRBV10-3 and TRBJ1-4; the D is unclear. Germline CDR1 ENHRY, CDR2 SYGVKD. Trimming cost V 0 bases and J 8 bases, with 16 bases left between them. The CDR3 is made up of 16 amino acids. The CDR3 protein is CAISESARGEEEKLFF. CDR3 bases: TGTGCCATCAGTGAGTCGGCCCGGGGAGAGGAGGAAAAACTGTTTTTT.

The chain has TRBV11-2 and TRBJ2-1, with TRBD2 as a possible D gene (6 bases). This CDR3 is 11 amino acids long. CDR1 is SGHAT, CDR2 FQNNGV, per germline. Trimming removed 11 bases from V and 5 bases from J, with 10 bases in between. The chain's CDR3 is CAGGLDNEQFF. The CDR3 region has the DNA TGTGCCGGGGGACTCGACAATGAGCAGTTCTTC. Full variable domain (missing parts from reference TRBV11-2 and TRBJ2-1): EAGVAQSPRYKIIEKRQSVAFWCNPISGHATLYWYQQILGQGPKLLIQFQNNGVVDDSQLPKDRFSAERLKGVDSTLKIQPAKLEDSAVYLCAGGLDNEQFFGPGTRLTVL.

Only a few counts were recorded for this clone. The chain has TRBV3-1 (or the pseudogene TRBV3-2) and TRBJ1-1; D call uncertain. The CDR3 runs 17 residues. Trimming shortened V by 0 bases and J by 1 base, and 15 bases separated the two germline ends. Germline values: CDR1 LGHDT, CDR2 YNNKEL (reference sequence). DNA of the CDR3: TGTGCCAGCAGCCAAGATTCACGGATCTGGGGGAACACTGAAGCTTTCTTT. It is translated as CASSQDSRIWGNTEAFF.

The V gene is TRBV13, the J gene TRBJ2-1; 10 bases align to TRBD2. The germline V gene has CDR1 PRHDT and CDR2 FYEKMQ (reference sequence). V lost 1 base and J lost 13; bases outside the gene matches: 7. The CDR3 is made up of 14 amino acids. The DNA of the CDR3 is TGTGCCAGCAGCTTAGATTCAGCGGGAGGGCTTCAGTTCTTC. Its translation is CASSLDSAGGLQFF.

The chain joins TRBV5-5 to TRBJ2-5, with D uncertain. CDR3 length: 15 residues. In germline, CDR1 is SGHKS, CDR2 YYEKEE (reference sequence). The germline V and J ends were trimmed by 0 bases and 1 base, with 10 bases remaining between them. As DNA, the CDR3 is TGTGCCAGCAGCTTGGAAAATCGAATCCAAGAGACCCAGTACTTC. Protein sequence: CASSLENRIQETQYF.

The genes are TRBV30 and TRBJ1-5; D call uncertain. The CDR3 length is 13 residues. Germline CDR1 reads GTSNPN; CDR2 reads SVGIG (reference sequence). V lost 1 base and J lost 4, with 8 bases in between. The CDR3 nucleotides read TGTGCCTGGAGTGGAGACAAGAATCAGCCCCAGCATTTT. This gives the protein CAWSGDKNQPQHF.

The V and J genes are TRBV28 and TRBJ2-1; 9 nucleotides align to TRBD2. The ends lost 5 bases at V and 3 bases at J; junction bases unmatched: 5. The CDR3 covers 15 residues. Germline CDR1 and CDR2: MDHEN and SYDVKM. The DNA for the CDR3 is TGTGCCAGCAGTCTTGGGACTAGCAGCTACAATGAGCAGTTCTTC. Its protein product is CASSLGTSSYNEQFF.

This chain links TRBV7-3 with TRBJ1-1; possible D gene TRBD1, 5 bases. CDR3 size: 14 residues. The germline gives CDR1 SGHTA, CDR2 FQGTGA. The ends were cut back, 3 bases at V and 1 base at J, with 9 bases in the middle. The CDR3 DNA is TGTGCCAGCAGCTTGCGGGGCCAGAACACTGAAGCTTTCTTT. Its protein product is CASSLRGQNTEAFF.

V usage is TRBV7-8 and J usage is TRBJ1-4; 7 nucleotides agree with TRBD1. Per the germline V gene, CDR1 is SGHVS and CDR2 is FQNEAQ. Losses at the gene ends were 3 bases for V and 7 bases for J; bases not matched to a gene: 5. This CDR3 contains 14 residues. The CDR3 spells CASSLTGLGEKLFF. The CDR3 coding sequence is TGTGCCAGCAGCTTGACAGGGTTGGGTGAAAAACTGTTTTTT. The variable domain in full, with the rest retrieved from reference TRBV7-8 and TRBJ1-4, is GAGVSQSPRYKVAKRGQDVALRCDPISGHVSLFWYQQALGQGPEFLTYFQNEAQLDKSGLPSDRFFAERPEGSVSTLKIQRTQQEDSAVYLCASSLTGLGEKLFFGSGTQLSVL.

V gene TRBV30 combines with J gene TRBJ2-7; perhaps TRBD1 as D (6 bases). The CDR3 runs 14 residues. Germline V gene data show CDR1 as GTSNPN and CDR2 as SVGIG (reference sequence). V shed 2 bases and J shed 1 base, with 12 bases lying between them. CDR3 coding DNA: TGTGCCTGGAGTCCGGGTGGGACATCCTACGAGCAGTACTTC. The encoded protein is CAWSPGGTSYEQYF.

The rearrangement joins TRBV12-3 or TRBV12-4 to TRBJ2-7; perhaps TRBD1 as D (6 bases). The CDR3 runs to 12 residues. V was shortened by 6 bases and J by 3 bases, with 9 bases between the two germline ends. The CDR3, as DNA: TGTGCCAGCAGCCGGACAGTCTACGAGCAGTACTTC. This encodes CASSRTVYEQYF.

J is TRBJ1-1 and V is TRBV12-5; D may be TRBD1 (6 bases). Trimming stripped 11 bases from V and 10 bases from J, with 20 bases between. CDR1 and CDR2 from the germline V gene are LGHNT and FRNRAP. This CDR3 has 12 amino acids. Here the CDR3 reads CASGHLKSGAFF. Written as DNA, the CDR3 is TGTGCTTCGGGACACCTAAAAAGCGGAGCTTTCTTT.

The rearrangement joins TRBV13 to TRBJ2-7; 7 bases agree with TRBD2. Trimming at V came to 6 bases and at J to 5 bases, leaving 13 bases not matched to a gene. This CDR3 has 15 amino acids. Germline loops: CDR1 PRHDT, CDR2 FYEKMQ (reference sequence). CDR3 in amino acids: CASSLRTRIVHEQYF. The CDR3 bases are TGTGCCAGCAGTTTACGGACTAGGATCGTTCACGAGCAGTACTTC.

The chain is built from TRBV19 and TRBJ2-2; weak D call: TRBD1 (7 bases). V lost 6 bases, J lost 0 bases, and 14 bases lay in between. The CDR3 contains 16 residues. Germline CDR1 reads LNHDA; CDR2 reads SQIVND (reference sequence). The CDR3 here is CASSRAGGTNTGELFF. For the CDR3, the DNA is TGTGCCAGTAGCCGAGCAGGGGGGACGAACACCGGGGAGCTGTTTTTT.

The rearrangement uses TRBV18 and TRBJ2-7; tentatively, D is TRBD2 (5 bases). V shed 4 bases and J shed 0 bases, with 19 bases lying between them. CDR3 length: 17 residues. In germline, CDR1 is KGHSH, CDR2 LQKENI. The CDR3 DNA follows: TGTGCCAGCTCACTCCTAGCAGTGGGCCTGAGCTCCTACGAGCAGTACTTC. Residues: CASSLLAVGLSSYEQYF.

Details on this clone: This sample also contains other DNA sequences that code for the same CDR3. The chain recombines TRBV19 with TRBJ2-2; D is uncertain. V lost 0 bases to trimming and J lost 1 base, with 3 bases between them. Germline V gene lookup returns CDR1 LNHDA and CDR2 SQIVND (reference sequence). This CDR3 is built from 14 residues. The CDR3 sequence is CASSIDRNTGELFF. In nucleotides, the CDR3 is TGTGCCAGTAGTATAGACCGGAACACCGGGGAGCTGTTTTTT.

This sequence joins TRBV12-3 or TRBV12-4 and TRBJ1-6; D not certain. V was trimmed by 5 bases and J by 6 bases, leaving 2 bases between them. The CDR3 spans 11 residues. The CDR3 bases are TGTGCCAGCAGTCTTAATTCACCCCTCCACTTT. Its translation: CASSLNSPLHF.

The genes are TRBV7-2 and TRBJ1-6; D possibly corresponds to TRBD1 (6 bases). CDR1 and CDR2 (germline): SGHTA, FQGNSA. The CDR3 totals 17 residues. V lost 2 bases, J lost 6 bases, and 17 bases lay in between. The CDR3 protein is CASSLSGGRNLNSPLHF. CDR3 nucleotide sequence: TGTGCCAGCAGCTTAAGTGGGGGGCGAAACCTTAATTCACCCCTCCACTTT. The complete variable domain, with remaining parts taken from reference TRBV7-2 and TRBJ1-6, reads GAGVSQSPSNKVTEKGKDVELRCDPISGHTALYWYRQSLGQGLEFLIYFQGNSAPDKSGLPSDRFSAERTGGSVSTLTIQRTQQEDSAVYLCASSLSGGRNLNSPLHFGNGTRLTVT.

This rearrangement joins TRBV19 to TRBJ1-4; D gene unclear. The V end lost 4 bases, the J end lost 11 bases, and 14 bases lay between the germline ends. The germline V gene encodes CDR1 LNHDA and CDR2 SQIVND (reference sequence). The CDR3 length is 13 residues. In DNA form, the CDR3 reads TGTGCCAGTAGTAAGCCCGACCTCGGTAAACTGTTTTTT. Translation: CASSKPDLGKLFF.

The CDR3 protein is CASSPVAANTGELFF. CDR3 nucleotides: TGTGCCAGCTCACCCGTAGCGGCGAACACCGGGGAGCTGTTTTTT. The V and J genes are TRBV18 and TRBJ2-2, with D perhaps TRBD2 (6 bases). The CDR3 is 15 residues long. V shed 3 bases and J shed 0 bases, with 8 bases lying between them. Per germline, CDR1 KGHSH and CDR2 LQKENI.

The chain combines TRBV6-5 with TRBJ1-5; tentatively, D is TRBD1 (6 bases). There are 14 residues in the CDR3. Trimming pared 6 bases from V and 5 bases from J, leaving 14 bases between. Germline values: CDR1 MNHEY, CDR2 SVGAGI. The CDR3 nucleotides are TGTGCCAGCAGGGCCGGGGGCTTAGATCAGCCCCAGCATTTT. Translated, it gives CASRAGGLDQPQHF.